The present TCR beta chain was sequenced within a study of Ad26.COV2.S vaccination and SARS-CoV-2 variants. Study overall: Once or twice, 56 days apart, Ad26.COV2.S was delivered intramuscularly.

Overall study findings and caveats: Vaccine recipients and placebo recipients showed similar non-spike TCR breadth. People who got the vaccine had more spike-specific TCR breadth than people who got placebo. Substantial response breadth was reportedly seen for spike-specific CD8+ and CD4+ T cells after vaccination.

Notes on this clone: Its matching antigen is unknown.

Treatment here: some 19 received Ad26.COV2.S at low or high dose, single or two shots; 5 received placebo; per-sample allocation not given. Repertoires come from day 63 after the first vaccine or placebo injection. Data came from immunoSEQ multiplex PCR; TCRdb stores just in-frame clones and leaves some out. The sample consists of 200,000 to 300,000 clones, around nine tenths of them appearing once. The CDR3 spans 16 residues. V lost 5 bases and J 1 base, leaving 19 bases between the germline ends. Germline CDR1 and CDR2: SGHKS and YYEKEE (reference sequence). Here the sequenced sample was peripheral blood, taken in a trial of Ad26.COV2.S vaccine versus placebo. The rearrangement uses TRBV5-5 and TRBJ2-7; weak D call: TRBD1 (7 bases). The clonotype originates from a person aged 18 to 65 who received the Ad26.COV2.S COVID-19 vaccine or a placebo. The CDR3 bases are TGTGCCAGCAGATGGGGTGGGGGGACAGTTTCCTACGAGCAGTACTTC. Translated: CASRWGGGTVSYEQYF.